The 17 T cell receptor beta chains listed next were all sequenced from one sample in a study of T cell clusters in autoimmune cytopenias. One tube held mixed TRB-A and TRB-B primer pools for touch-down PCR. Reprocessing the multiplex PCR reads, TCRdb reports a single entry for every CDR3 protein and omits DNA. The repertoire table contains around 9,500 distinct CDR3 sequences. TRB was amplified from 250 ng of peripheral blood genomic DNA per sample. Sample: peripheral blood. These receptors all stem from a human donor with an autoimmune cytopenia or autoimmune hepatitis (not recorded which).

Considering frequency, this clonotype is medium-sized (0.01 to 0.1%). The chain has TRBV29-1 and TRBJ2-7; TCRdb indicates TRBD1, and absent DNA this call remains unverified. The CDR3 has 14 residues. Germline values: CDR1 SQVTM, CDR2 ANQGSEA. The CDR3: CSAEWGQGAYEQYF.

V gene TRBV27 combines with J gene TRBJ1-5. The CDR3 spans 13 residues. Germline values: CDR1 MNHEY, CDR2 SMNVEV (reference sequence). CDR3 amino acids: CASSLHFNQPQHF.

The chain carries TRBV5-1 and TRBJ1-6. Germline values: CDR1 SGHRS, CDR2 YFSETQ. The CDR3 runs to 16 residues. This chain's CDR3 is CASSLEGRTYNSPLHF.

V gene TRBV11-2 combines with J gene TRBJ2-3. This CDR3 has 18 amino acids. Looked up from germline, CDR1 is SGHAT and CDR2 is FQNNGV. CDR3 region: CASSLIRSHTGRTDTQYF. The complete variable domain, with remaining parts taken from reference TRBV11-2 and TRBJ2-3, reads EAGVAQSPRYKIIEKRQSVAFWCNPISGHATLYWYQQILGQGPKLLIQFQNNGVVDDSQLPKDRFSAERLKGVDSTLKIQPAKLEDSAVYLCASSLIRSHTGRTDTQYFGPGTRLTVL.

The rearrangement joins TRBV6-1 to TRBJ1-2; TCRdb designates TRBD1, a call that cannot be tested without DNA. CDR1 is MNHNS and CDR2 is SASEGT in the germline V gene. The CDR3 totals 15 residues. This CDR3 is CASSEGPGGVLGYTF.

This clonotype is deemed medium-sized by its frequency. The chain has TRBV19 and TRBJ1-1. The CDR3 totals 14 residues. The germline gives CDR1 LNHDA, CDR2 SQIVND (reference sequence). Here the CDR3 reads CASSIGGASTEAFF.

The chain has TRBV6-1 and TRBJ2-1; absent DNA, TCRdb's TRBD1 call cannot be checked. CDR3 size: 18 residues. Germline V gene sequence: CDR1 MNHNS, CDR2 SASEGT. This CDR3 reads CASSEDKLQGKFYNEQFF.

V usage is TRBV12-3 or TRBV12-4 and J usage is TRBJ2-7; the D call from TCRdb, TRBD1, cannot be confirmed without DNA. This CDR3 contains 15 residues. The CDR3 sequence is CASSYDSVVSYEQYF.

In terms of frequency, this clonotype is medium-sized (0.01 to 0.1%). This chain uses TRBV19 with TRBJ2-2; TCRdb's assignment of TRBD1 cannot be checked, as there is no DNA. Germline V lookup: CDR1 LNHDA, CDR2 SQIVND (reference sequence). The CDR3 is 15 residues long. The CDR3 sequence is CASSIRDRLTGELFF.

V gene TRBV12-5 combines with J gene TRBJ2-1; the D call of TRBD1 rests on TCRdb alone, since no DNA is present to check it. The CDR3 loop spans 11 amino acids. Germline CDR1 is LGHNT and CDR2 is FRNRAP. CDR3 residues: CASGGGNEQFF.

This clonotype is classed as medium-sized by frequency. The rearrangement links TRBV15 to TRBJ1-2. The germline CDR1 and CDR2 sequences are LNHNV and YYDKDF (reference sequence). The CDR3 is made up of 14 amino acids. CDR3 sequence: CATSREHRSYGYTF.

V is TRBV6-1 and J is TRBJ1-2; TCRdb's D call, TRBD1, is unchecked because there is no DNA. Germline V gene sequence: CDR1 MNHNS, CDR2 SASEGT. The CDR3 totals 13 residues. CDR3 in amino acids: CASRVGQYYGYTF.

CDR3 region: CASSPTTNEQYF. The chain is built from TRBV28 and TRBJ2-7; the TCRdb call, TRBD2, lacks DNA for checking. CDR3 length: 12 amino acids. Germline CDR1 MDHEN, CDR2 SYDVKM.

Here the CDR3 reads CASGLGTTGELFF. The V gene is TRBV12-5, the J gene TRBJ2-2. Germline values: CDR1 LGHNT, CDR2 FRNRAP. CDR3 length equals 13 residues.

V gene TRBV7-2 combines with J gene TRBJ2-2. CDR1 is SGHTA, CDR2 FQGNSA, per germline. This CDR3 comprises 13 residues. The CDR3 region is CASSLKAGVELFF.

CDR3: CASSQERGGSETQYF. The chain uses TRBV4-2 and TRBJ2-5; the TCRdb call, TRBD1, lacks DNA for checking. The CDR3 consists of 15 residues. Germline V gives CDR1 LGHNA, CDR2 YNFKEQ.

This chain's CDR3 is CASSSRTPINEQFF. This rearrangement joins TRBV2 to TRBJ2-1. The CDR3 runs to 14 residues. Germline loops: CDR1 SNHLY, CDR2 FYNNEI.